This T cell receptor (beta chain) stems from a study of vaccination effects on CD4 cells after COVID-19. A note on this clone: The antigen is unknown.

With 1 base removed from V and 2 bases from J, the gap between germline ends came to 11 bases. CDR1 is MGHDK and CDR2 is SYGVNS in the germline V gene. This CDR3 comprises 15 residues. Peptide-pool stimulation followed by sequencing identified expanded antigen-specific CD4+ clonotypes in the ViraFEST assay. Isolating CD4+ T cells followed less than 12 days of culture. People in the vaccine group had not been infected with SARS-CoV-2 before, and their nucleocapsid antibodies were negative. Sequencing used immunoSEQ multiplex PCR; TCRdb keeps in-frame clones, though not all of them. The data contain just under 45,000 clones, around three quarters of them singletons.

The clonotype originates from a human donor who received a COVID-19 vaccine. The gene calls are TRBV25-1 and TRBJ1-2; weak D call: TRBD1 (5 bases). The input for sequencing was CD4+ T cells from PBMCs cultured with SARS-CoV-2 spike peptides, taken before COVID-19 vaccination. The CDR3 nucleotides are TGTGCCAGCAGTGAATCCGGGGCAGGGAACTATGGCTACACCTTC. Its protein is CASSESGAGNYGYTF.